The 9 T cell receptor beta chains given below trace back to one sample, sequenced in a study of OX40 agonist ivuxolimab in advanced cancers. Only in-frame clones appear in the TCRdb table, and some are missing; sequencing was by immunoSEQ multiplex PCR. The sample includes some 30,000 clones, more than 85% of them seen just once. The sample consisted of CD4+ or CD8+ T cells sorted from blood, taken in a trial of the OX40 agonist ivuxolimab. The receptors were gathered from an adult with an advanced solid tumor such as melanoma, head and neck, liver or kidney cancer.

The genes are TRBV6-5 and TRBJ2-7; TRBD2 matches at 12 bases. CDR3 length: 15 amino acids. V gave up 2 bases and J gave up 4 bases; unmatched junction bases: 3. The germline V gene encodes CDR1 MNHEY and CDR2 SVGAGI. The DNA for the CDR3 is TGTGCCAGCAGTTACGGGCTAGCGGGAGGGTACGAGCAGTACTTC. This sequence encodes CASSYGLAGGYEQYF.

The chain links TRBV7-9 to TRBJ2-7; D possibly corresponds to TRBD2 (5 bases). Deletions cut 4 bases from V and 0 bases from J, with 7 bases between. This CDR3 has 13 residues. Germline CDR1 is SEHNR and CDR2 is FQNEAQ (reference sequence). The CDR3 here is CASSSTSSYEQYF. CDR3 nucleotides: TGTGCCAGCAGCTCCACTAGCTCCTACGAGCAGTACTTC.

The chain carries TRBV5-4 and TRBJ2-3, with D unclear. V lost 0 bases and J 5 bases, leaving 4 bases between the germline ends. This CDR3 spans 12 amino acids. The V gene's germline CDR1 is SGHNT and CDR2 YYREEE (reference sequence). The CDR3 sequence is CASSLDLDTQYF. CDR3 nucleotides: TGTGCCAGCAGCTTGGATCTAGATACGCAGTATTTT.

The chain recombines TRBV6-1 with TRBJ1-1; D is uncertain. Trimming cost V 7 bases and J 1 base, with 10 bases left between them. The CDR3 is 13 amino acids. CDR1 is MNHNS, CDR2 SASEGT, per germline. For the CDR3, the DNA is TGTGCCAGCACCGTGACCGGGAACACTGAAGCTTTCTTT. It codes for CASTVTGNTEAFF.

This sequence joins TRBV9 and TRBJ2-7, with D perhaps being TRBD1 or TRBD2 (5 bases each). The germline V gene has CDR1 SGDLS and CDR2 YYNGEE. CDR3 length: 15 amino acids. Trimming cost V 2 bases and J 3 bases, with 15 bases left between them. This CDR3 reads CASSVEGLEGYEQYF. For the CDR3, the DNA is TGTGCCAGCAGCGTCGAGGGGTTGGAAGGCTACGAGCAGTACTTC. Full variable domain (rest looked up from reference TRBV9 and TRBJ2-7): DSGVTQTPKHLITATGQRVTLRCSPRSGDLSVYWYQQSLDQGLQFLIQYYNGEERAKGNILERFSAQQFPDLHSELNLSSLELGDSALYFCASSVEGLEGYEQYFGPGTRLTVT.

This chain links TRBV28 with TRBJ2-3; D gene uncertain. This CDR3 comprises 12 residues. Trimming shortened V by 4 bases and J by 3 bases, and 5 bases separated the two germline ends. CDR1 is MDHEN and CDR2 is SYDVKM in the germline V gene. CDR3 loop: CASSSGTDTQYF. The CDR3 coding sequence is TGTGCCAGCAGTTCCGGGACAGATACGCAGTATTTT.

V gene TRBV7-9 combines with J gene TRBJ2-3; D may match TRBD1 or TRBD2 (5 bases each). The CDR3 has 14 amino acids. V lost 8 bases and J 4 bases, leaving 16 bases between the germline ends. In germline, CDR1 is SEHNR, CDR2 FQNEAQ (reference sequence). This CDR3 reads CASEGASRADTQYF. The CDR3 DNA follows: TGTGCCAGCGAAGGGGCTAGCAGGGCAGATACGCAGTATTTT.

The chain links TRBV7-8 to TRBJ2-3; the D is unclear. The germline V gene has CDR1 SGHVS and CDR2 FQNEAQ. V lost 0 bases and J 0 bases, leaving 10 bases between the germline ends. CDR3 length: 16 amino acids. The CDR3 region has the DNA TGTGCCAGCAGCTTAGCGGGGTCCTACAGCACAGATACGCAGTATTTT. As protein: CASSLAGSYSTDTQYF. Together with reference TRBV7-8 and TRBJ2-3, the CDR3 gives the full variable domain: GAGVSQSPRYKVAKRGQDVALRCDPISGHVSLFWYQQALGQGPEFLTYFQNEAQLDKSGLPSDRFFAERPEGSVSTLKIQRTQQEDSAVYLCASSLAGSYSTDTQYFGPGTRLTVL.

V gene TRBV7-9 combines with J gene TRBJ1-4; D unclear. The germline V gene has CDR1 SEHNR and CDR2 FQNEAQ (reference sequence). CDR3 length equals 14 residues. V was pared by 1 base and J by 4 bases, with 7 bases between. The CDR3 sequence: CASSLVRVNEKLFF. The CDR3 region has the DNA TGTGCCAGCAGCTTAGTACGGGTTAATGAAAAACTGTTTTTT.